This T cell receptor beta chain was sequenced during a study of blood T cell repertoires in COVID-19. Study-level information: Samples taken during acute and convalescent COVID-19 were collected in the United States, Italy and Spain. PBMCs, B-cell-depleted T cells, or T cells provided the cDNA or gDNA that made up the material.

In the authors' workflow: Amplification of reference gene primers was used by the study to estimate nucleated cell counts. Here immunoSEQ multiplex PCR was the method, and the copy in TCRdb shows in-frame clones only, minus some. That table gives V, J and clone size, and the DNA gave D and trimming. Among about 140,000 clones listed, roughly 88% were seen once. This CDR3 contains 14 residues. Germline-derived CDR1 and CDR2 are SNHLY and FYNNEI. V lost 6 bases, J lost 7 bases, and 15 bases lay in between. The chain carries TRBV2 and TRBJ1-4; a weak D match, TRBD1 (6 bases). Sequencing was performed on peripheral blood. The source is a woman aged 55-69 years with acute or convalescent COVID-19. The CDR3 region is CASSFTRGGEKLFF. The CDR3 DNA is TGTGCCAGCAGCTTTACCCGAGGGGGTGAAAAACTGTTTTTT.